This T cell receptor (beta chain) stems from a study of tumor and adjacent non-tumor tissue in lung cancer (dated by TCRdb to 2016 to 2018). Regarding the complete study: Of the cohort, over 9 patients had adenocarcinoma, 2 had squamous cell carcinoma and 1 had small cell lung cancer. For each patient, one tumor sample and one normal lung sample were taken, giving 25 to 30 paired specimens that underwent TCRbeta CDR3 sequencing. Among the approximately 15 patients, ages ranged from roughly 30 to 76 years, some ten were men and 5 were women, and disease was TNM stage I to III. Bulk TCRbeta repertoires were compared between lung tumor tissue and matched distant non-tumor lung tissue obtained from fewer than 16 lung cancer patients. Sequencing produced around 130,000,000 productive TCRbeta reads in total, an average of approximately 4.1 million reads per sample.

Library method: multiplex PCR. The listed sequencing device is Illumina HiSeq 2500. TCRbeta libraries were built by three rounds of nested PCR using primers (Table S4), following protocols modified from ARM-PCR. Before sequencing, PCR products of 200-500 bp were cut from the gel and purified using the QIAquick gel extraction kit. The published analysis was carried out like this. Reads were cleaned using Trimmomatic, were merged into complete CDR3 sequences using FLASH, and were assigned to V(D)J germline segments using MiTCR. VDJtools was used to compute clonal diversity as the inverse Simpson's index. In-frame sequences without a premature stop codon were defined as productive reads. TCRdb trimmed public reads at Q25 via fastp, called clones via MiXCR and kept in-frame beta chains. Every distinct CDR3 protein forms one entry, paired with its most common genes and DNA. The V and J calls were determined by TCRdb, not by the authors. The sample data list about 80,000 distinct CDR3 sequences, and 72% of these were observed just once. Roughly a tenth of the sample comes from the top ten.

General findings and caveats noted by the study authors: TCR diversity was significantly higher in younger patients, and greater tumor TCR diversity was associated with shorter overall survival and shorter disease-free survival. Only 15 or so patients were included in the cohort, and the need for larger samples and more detailed clinical data was noted by the authors. Tumor tissue showed significantly higher TCR diversity (inverse Simpson) than normal lung tissue, at about 410 vs 180 (P = 0.0075, Mann-Whitney U test). The sequencing platform is not named in the methods, and unique molecular identifiers are not mentioned. In normal lung, the top 100 clones accounted for a significantly larger cumulative share of the repertoire than in tumor tissue. Because peripheral blood was not sequenced, the blood TCRbeta repertoires of the lung cancer patients in the study went unexamined.

RNA was isolated from bulk unsorted tissue, and RNA quality was assessed with a NanoDrop ND-1000 and an Agilent 2100. All donors had newly diagnosed lung cancer, had not received prior chemotherapy, and were admitted for thoracic surgery in China between August and November 2014. Patients with previous radiotherapy or chemotherapy, or with another concurrent cancer, were excluded from the study. Pieces of surgical tissue measuring roughly 1-2 cm3 were kept in RNAlater solution and stored at -80 degrees C until use. V lost 6 bases and J lost 7 bases, and the count of bases not matched to a germline gene is 13. The CDR3 starts with the cysteine, ends with the phenylalanine, and has 16 residues. Left in the record is the CDR3 DNA by itself, 48 bases read in frame from the first base. CDR1 and CDR2 are read off the germline V gene as SGHNT and YENEEA. This clonotype is categorized as medium-sized (0.01 to 0.1%). Its recognized antigen is unknown. No per-base quality is available; no much larger clone lies one base away.

The material sequenced was lung tumor tissue. This chain joins TRBV11-3 to TRBJ2-1; 9 central nucleotides agree with TRBD1. The sequence derives from a woman between 40 and 55 years old with non-small cell lung cancer. The DNA sequence is as follows: TGTGCCAGCAGACCGGGATCGGGACAGGGTCCAAATGAGCAGTTCTTC. Its translation reads: CASRPGSGQGPNEQFF. The CDR3, completed at both ends by the reference TRBV11-3 and TRBJ2-1 genes, gives the full variable domain EAGVVQSPRYKIIEKKQPVAFWCNPISGHNTLYWYLQNLGQGPELLIRYENEEAVDDSQLPKDRFSAERLKGVDSTLKIQPAELGDSAVYLCASRPGSGQGPNEQFFGPGTRLTVL.